The following is a TCR delta chain sequence with its context. This clone is medium-sized (0.01 to 0.1%). This receptor's antigen is unknown. Base qualities are not recorded, but no much larger clone differs from it by a single base. The data originate from a study of delta chains in infants with herpesvirus infections listed by TCRdb under 2023. Regarding the research as a whole: The study prospectively followed a Ugandan infant birth cohort from birth to characterize gammadelta T cell responses to primary cytomegalovirus (CMV) infection. gammadelta TCRs were sequenced from PBMC obtained from approximately 19 CMV-infected infants (one congenitally infected) and 7 or 8 CMV-uninfected infants for whom sufficient sample was available. Previously published Belgian fetal and cord blood gammadelta TCR data were added only for comparison and were not generated in this cohort. A public fetal Vdelta1/Vgamma8 gammadelta TCR clonotype was searched for in infants infected with CMV after birth. By approximate age, the infant blood samples fell into groups of 1.5, 4, 8 and 12 months. Overall study outcomes, separate from this receptor: The authors acknowledged a small sample size and a lack of race- or environment-matched controls, because almost all Ugandans acquire CMV before adulthood. The frequency of the public clonotype among Vdelta1 cells appeared to be inversely correlated with age at infection and fell quickly, apparently not lasting beyond around two months. Detection of the public clonotype was limited to the first time point after infection, and the public clonotype was not found in uninfected infants or in infants infected after 120 days. Of 18 CMV-infected infants, several carried the public Vdelta1 clonotype: the congenitally infected infant plus three who were infected postnatally before 120 days of age. In CMV-uninfected infants, the public clonotype might still exist at levels below the detection limit.

V sheds 1 base and J sheds 0 bases, leaving 52 bases between their ends. Including the terminal cysteine and phenylalanine, the CDR3 comprises 28 residues. Only CDR3 DNA remains: 84 bases, in frame from the first base. The germline V gene yields NSMFDY for CDR1 and ISSIKDK for CDR2. In Kampala, Uganda, pregnant women receiving prenatal care were recruited and their infants were enrolled, and documentation of maternal HIV status was required. Home visits to families took place weekly, and collection of infant clinical information, oral swabs and peripheral blood began at 6 weeks of age and was repeated every 4 months after that. After blood was collected in heparin tubes, PBMC were isolated using Ficoll-Paque density gradient centrifugation and then cryopreserved. Library preparation used RT-PCR. TCR cDNA was generated by reverse transcription of PBMC RNA with SuperScript II and gamma-chain- and delta-chain-specific primers. After purification with AMPure XP beads, the cDNA was amplified and indexed with Illumina adapters using the Nextera XT Index Kit. Sequencing of gammadelta TCR libraries was carried out on an Illumina MiSeq using a V2 300-cycle kit. Regarding the original processing steps: Using MiXCR v2.1.12, CDR3 sequences were assembled, and reads were mapped onto D, J and V genes obtained from GenBank. VDJtools v1.2.1 was used to analyze the repertoires of the CDR3 clonotypes. Public reads were reanalyzed in TCRdb with CATT, and rows carrying the same DNA were merged afterwards. What appears here as the V and J calls and clone size reflects TCRdb's work, not the paper's. The sample table contains about a thousand delta-chain clones; only one count was recorded for approximately 9.6% of them. Together, the top ten hold 4.5% to 7% of the sample.

Material: peripheral blood, obtained at time point 2 of longitudinal follow-up. The chain employs TRAV29/DV5 and TRDJ1, and TRDD3 may be the D gene, going by 8 matching bases. The TCR was taken from a human donor who was a Ugandan infant, either HIV-exposed or HIV-unexposed (not recorded which). CDR3 protein: CAASYPKLAFLRPLTVLGAPLYTDKLIF. The nucleotide sequence reads as follows: TGTGCAGCAAGCTACCCAAAGTTGGCCTTCCTGAGACCCCTTACGGTACTGGGGGCTCCGCTTTACACCGATAAACTCATCTTT.